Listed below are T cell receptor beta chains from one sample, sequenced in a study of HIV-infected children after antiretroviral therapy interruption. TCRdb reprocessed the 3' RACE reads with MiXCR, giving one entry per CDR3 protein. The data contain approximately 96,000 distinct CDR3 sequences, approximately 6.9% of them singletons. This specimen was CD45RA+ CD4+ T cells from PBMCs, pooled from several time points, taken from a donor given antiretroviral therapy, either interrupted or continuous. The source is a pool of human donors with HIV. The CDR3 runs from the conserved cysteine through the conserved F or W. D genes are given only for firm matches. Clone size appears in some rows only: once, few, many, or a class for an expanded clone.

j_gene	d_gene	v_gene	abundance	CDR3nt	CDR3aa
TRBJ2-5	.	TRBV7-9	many	TGTGCCAGCAGCTTGAGGCTCCAAGAGACCCAGTACTTC	CASSLRLQETQYF
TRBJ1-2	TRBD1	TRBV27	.	TGTGCCAGCAGTTTAAAGTCGTCTCCCGGGCGGGACAGGCGACACTATGGCTACACCTTC	CASSLKSSPGRDRRHYGYTF
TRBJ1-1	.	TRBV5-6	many	TGTGCCAGCAGCTTTGCAGAAAACACTGAAGCTTTCTTT	CASSFAENTEAFF
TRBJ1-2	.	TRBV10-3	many	TGTGCCATCGGACGGCCGGATGGCTACACCTTC	CAIGRPDGYTF
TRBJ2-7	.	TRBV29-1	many	TGCAGCGTTGCGGAGATCTACGAGCAGTACTTC	CSVAEIYEQYF
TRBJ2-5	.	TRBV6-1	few	TGTGCCAGCAGGCTGGGGCTGGAGACCCAGTACTTC	CASRLGLETQYF
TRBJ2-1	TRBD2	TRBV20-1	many	TGCAGTGCTGATAGGACTAGCGGGAGAGCAAACAGCTACAATGAGCAGTTCTTC	CSADRTSGRANSYNEQFF
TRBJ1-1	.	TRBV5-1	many	TGCGCCAGCAGCTTGCAGGGATCAATGAACACTGAAGCTTTCTTT	CASSLQGSMNTEAFF
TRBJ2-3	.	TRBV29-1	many	TGCAGCGTTGGAAGTGGGAGACCAGATACGCAGTATTTT	CSVGSGRPDTQYF
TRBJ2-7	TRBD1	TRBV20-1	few	TGCAGTGCCCGGCGGGGGACAGGGTCTAACTACGAGCAGTACTTC	CSARRGTGSNYEQYF
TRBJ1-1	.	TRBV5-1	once	TGCGCCAGCAGCTTGGGAGTCGGGAACACTGAAGCTTTCTTT	CASSLGVGNTEAFF
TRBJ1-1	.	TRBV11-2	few	TGTGCCAGCAGCGGAGGGGCGGACACTGAAGCTTTCTTT	CASSGGADTEAFF
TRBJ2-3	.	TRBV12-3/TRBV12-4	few	TGTGCCAGCAGTTTTGCAGGGCGATTGGCGCAGTATTTT	CASSFAGRLAQYF
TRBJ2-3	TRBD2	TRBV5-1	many	TGCGCCAGCAGCAGGCCGGGGGGGTATACGCAGTATTTT	CASSRPGGYTQYF
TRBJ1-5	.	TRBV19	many	TGTGCCAGTAGTATAATGTTTAGCAATCAGCCCCAGCATTTT	CASSIMFSNQPQHF
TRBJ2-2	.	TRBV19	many	TGTGCCAGTAGTATAAGGGCAGCGAACACCGGGGAGCTGTTTTTT	CASSIRAANTGELFF
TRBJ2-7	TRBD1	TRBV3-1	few	TGTGCCAGCAGCCAAGGCTGGGACAGGGTCTACGAGCAGTACTTC	CASSQGWDRVYEQYF
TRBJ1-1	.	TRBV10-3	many	TGTGCCATCAGTGAGTATACGGGAGCCTCGGGCACTGAAGCTTTCTTT	CAISEYTGASGTEAFF
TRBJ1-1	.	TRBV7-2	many	TGTGCCAGCAGCCCTCGAGCGTCGGTAGGCGGAGGCACTGAAGCTTTCTTT	CASSPRASVGGGTEAFF
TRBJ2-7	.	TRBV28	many	TGTGCCAGCGGAAGACGCGGGACAGCCTCCGAGCAGTACTTC	CASGRRGTASEQYF
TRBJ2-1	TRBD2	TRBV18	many	TGTGCCAGCTCACCCCCGGGACTACCCTCCTACAATGAGCAGTTCTTC	CASSPPGLPSYNEQFF
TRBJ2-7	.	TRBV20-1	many	TGCAGTGGCCTAGCCGGATTCACCTACGAGCAGTACTTC	CSGLAGFTYEQYF
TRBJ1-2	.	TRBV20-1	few	TGCAGTGCTAGGGGGCAGTTTTCTAACTATGGCTACACCTTC	CSARGQFSNYGYTF
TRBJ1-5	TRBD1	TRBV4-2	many	TGTGCCAGCAGCCAGCGGGACAGGGGGAAAGAGCCCCAGCATTTT	CASSQRDRGKEPQHF
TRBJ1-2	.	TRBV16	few	TGTGCCAGCAGCGAACAGGGTATTCATGGCTACACCTTC	CASSEQGIHGYTF
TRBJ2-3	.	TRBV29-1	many	TGCAGCGTTGACCTAGTGGATACGCAGTATTTT	CSVDLVDTQYF
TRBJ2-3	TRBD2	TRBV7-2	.	TGTGCCAGCAGCGCACGGGAGGCCTCGACGCAGTATTTT	CASSAREASTQYF
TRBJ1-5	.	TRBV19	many	TGTGCCAGTAGCTCGGAGGACCCGAGCAATCAGCCCCAGCATTTT	CASSSEDPSNQPQHF
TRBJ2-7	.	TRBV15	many	TGTGCCACCAGCAGAGATCCCCCCAGGGGGGCCTCCTACGAGCAGTACTTC	CATSRDPPRGASYEQYF
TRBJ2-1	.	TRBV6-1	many	TGTGCCAGCAGTGAAGCGGGGGCTAACAATGAGCAGTTCTTC	CASSEAGANNEQFF
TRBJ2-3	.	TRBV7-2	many	TGTGCCAGCAGCTTAGAGGGGGGGATCGATACGCAGTATTTT	CASSLEGGIDTQYF
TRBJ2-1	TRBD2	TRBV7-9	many	TGTGCCAGCAGCCTATACGCGGGGGGTCGAGAGCAGTTCTTC	CASSLYAGGREQFF
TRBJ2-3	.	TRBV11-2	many	TGTGCCAGCAGCCCCACTGGGGGCAGTGCAGAAACGCTGTATTTT	CASSPTGGSAETLYF
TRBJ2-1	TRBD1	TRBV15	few	TGTGCCACCAGCAGAGTCAAGGGGACAGGAGTAGGTAATGAGCAGTTCTTC	CATSRVKGTGVGNEQFF
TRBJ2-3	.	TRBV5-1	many	TGCGCCAGCAGCTTGGCCCCCGGATTATCCACAGATACGCAGTATTTT	CASSLAPGLSTDTQYF
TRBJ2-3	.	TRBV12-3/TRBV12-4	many	TGTGCCAGCAGCACGGACGTAGTGGGTACAGATACGCAGTATTTT	CASSTDVVGTDTQYF
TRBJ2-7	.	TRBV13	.	TGTGTCAGCAAGGGTAGGGGTGGAAGGACGAACTACGAGCAGTACTTC	CVSKGRGGRTNYEQYF
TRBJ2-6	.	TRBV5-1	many	TGCGCCAGCAGCAAATCTCAAGACTCTGGGGCCAACGTCCTGACTTTC	CASSKSQDSGANVLTF
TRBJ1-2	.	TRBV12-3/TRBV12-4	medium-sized	TGTGCCAGCAGTAGTTACCGGGACAACTATGGCTACACCTTC	CASSSYRDNYGYTF
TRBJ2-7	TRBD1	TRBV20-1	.	TGCAGTGGGTCCCGGGACAGCCTCTCCTACGAGCAGTACTTC	CSGSRDSLSYEQYF
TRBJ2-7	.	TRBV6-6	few	TGTGCCAGCAGTGATGCTGGACTGGGGGTTGAACAGTACTTC	CASSDAGLGVEQYF
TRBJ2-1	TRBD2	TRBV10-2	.	TGCGCCAGCAGGGGGGGACTAGCGGGATACAATGAGCAGTTCTTC	CASRGGLAGYNEQFF
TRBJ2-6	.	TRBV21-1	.	TGTGCCAGCGCTCCCGGGACAGGGTCCGATCCTGGGGCCAACGTCCTGACTTTC	CASAPGTGSDPGANVLTF
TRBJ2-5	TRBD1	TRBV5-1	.	TGCGCCAGCAGCTTGACAGGGGAAGAGACCCAGTACTTC	CASSLTGEETQYF
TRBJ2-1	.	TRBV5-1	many	TGCGCCAGCAATCGGGACTCCTCCTACAATGAGCAGTTCTTC	CASNRDSSYNEQFF
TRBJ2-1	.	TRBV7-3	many	TGTGCCAGCAGCTCCAGAAGTCTTGCCCCCTACAATGAGCAGTTCTTC	CASSSRSLAPYNEQFF
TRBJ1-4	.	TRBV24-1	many	TGTGCCACCAGTGATTTCGAGGACGATGAAAAACTGTTTTTT	CATSDFEDDEKLFF